This T cell receptor beta chain derives from a study of blood T cell repertoires in COVID-19. About the study: Acute and convalescent COVID-19 samples came from the United States, Italy and Spain.

The protocol was immunoSEQ multiplex PCR, while the TCRdb copy is restricted to in-frame clones and leaves out a portion. This repertoire shows under 200,000 clones, approximately 86% found once; its top ten account for 18%. Participants were aged roughly 18 to 89 years, lived in some 23 US areas, and enrolled virtually. Participant reports of clinical history set cohort assignment. The CDR3 is 13 residues long. V dropped 7 bases and J dropped 5; count of bases not matched to a gene: 7. CDR1 is SGDLS and CDR2 is YYNGEE in the germline V gene. The table lists this clone with a count of one. The chain employs TRBV9 and TRBJ2-3; the match to TRBD1 covers 7 bases. Sample: PBMCs or T cells enriched from blood (not recorded which). The sequence derives from a man aged 55 to 70 who had recovered from COVID-19. The DNA for the CDR3 is TGTGCCAGCGACCAGGGGGTAGGAGATACGCAGTATTTT. Residues: CASDQGVGDTQYF.